The sample holds many counts of the clone carrying this T cell receptor (beta chain). This entry comes from a study of CD8+CD57+ T cells in acquired aplastic anemia. The V gene's germline CDR1 is ENHRY and CDR2 SYGVKD. The V gene lost 4 bases and the J gene lost 3 bases, with 10 bases spanning the gap. This CDR3 contains 13 residues. The template used for profiling TCR beta VDJ and CDR3 was genomic DNA. MiXCR, applied by TCRdb to the reads, yields one record per CDR3 protein. The sample shows 150,000 to 200,000 distinct CDR3 sequences, roughly 40% of them seen only once. The sequencing sample was made of sorted CD4+, CD8+, or CD8+CD57+ T cells (not recorded which) from PBMCs. V and J are TRBV10-3 and TRBJ2-7; D gene uncertain. The TCR originated in a human donor in good health. This chain's CDR3 is CAISVVLGYEQYF. DNA of the CDR3: TGTGCCATCAGTGTTGTCTTAGGCTACGAGCAGTACTTC.